This paragraph reports one T cell receptor beta chain. It lacks a known antigen. Per-base quality was not reported, and no clone a single base away is much larger than it. Using the deep immunoSEQ assay, multiplex PCR amplified TCR CDR3 regions from genomic DNA. Extracted genomic DNA from each cell subset was distributed evenly across all wells of several immunoSEQ 96-well plates, and each plate was treated as a replicate. For unsorted PBMC, each replicate PCR was loaded with roughly 0.3 ug genomic DNA, equivalent to around 30,000 T cell genomes. Unsorted PBMC genomic DNA was sequenced across ten immunoSEQ deep assay plates. The purified libraries were quantified using a Qubit 3.0 fluorometer, sized with a Bioanalyzer 2100, and then quantified again using the KAPA Library Quantification kit. Every immunoSEQ 96-well plate was sequenced on a separate single-read 150-cycle Illumina NextSeq 550 flow cell. As for the authors' bioinformatics: The immunoSEQ output contained only junctional sequences without quality scores, so filtering could not match that applied to full-length reads. Sequences were annotated with PyIR, a Python wrapper for IgBLAST v1.9, using IMGT germline references to assign V/J genes and CDR3. Reads were removed for weak V/J assignments (E-value above 1e-6), missing CDR3, stop codons, out-of-frame junctions, or ambiguous translated residues. V3J clonotypes were defined as sequences sharing an identical inferred V gene, J gene, and CDR3 amino acid sequence. Percentage overlap between repertoires was calculated by dividing the number of shared unique clonotypes by the size of the smaller repertoire. Three approaches were used to assess repertoire richness: RTK rarefaction, the Chao1 estimator, and Recon v2.1 estimates of unobserved clonotypes. TCRdb took over this immuneACCESS table, retaining in-frame rearrangements with V and J assigned. Such tables are incomplete; in checked studies, under half of the missing clones stem from an unresolved V gene, and the remainder is unexplained. The DNA was the basis for D and trimming; V, J and clone size are from that table. The sample table records fewer than 550,000 clones; 60% to 80% of these occur just once. The top ten clonotypes cover 9.5% to 15% of the sample.

Taken from cysteine to phenylalanine, the CDR3 has 16 residues. The kept DNA is CDR3 alone, 48 bases in frame from the first base. The germline V gene specifies SGHTA as CDR1 and FQGTGA as CDR2. The germline V end is reduced by 5 bases and the J end by 6 bases; junction bases left unmatched: 11. The donors were healthy, HIV-negative adults with no recently reported acute infections or vaccinations. Every donor was a Caucasian adult residing in Nashville, Tennessee, USA. For unsorted samples, 75 million to 100 million PBMCs were counted and genomic DNA was extracted with the QIAamp DNA Blood Mini kit. Blood was collected by leukapheresis, and PBMCs were isolated by Ficoll-Histopaque density gradient centrifugation and then cryopreserved in liquid nitrogen vapor phase. This sample was included in a study of shared clonotypes between healthy human individuals (dated by TCRdb to the early 2020s). Describing the broader study: Two women and three men aged 18 to 49 years were included in the cohort. To estimate repertoire size and how much clonotypes are shared between individuals, the study performed deep sequencing of blood TCR repertoires from about five healthy adults. To increase sequencing depth and limit assay-specific biases, different laboratories used diverse techniques to prepare libraries and sequence TCR repertoires. Leukapheresis yielded between about 0.8 and 8.9 billion PBMCs per donor. What the authors observed across the whole study: The small number of donors limited the genetic and exposure-history diversity represented. Only blood was sampled, and tissue TCR repertoires likely differ from those in blood. Pairwise subsampling led to the expectation that sequencing depth would affect the degree of clonotype sharing among donors.

This chain is built from TRBV7-3 and TRBJ2-1; 9 bases in the middle match TRBD2. The specimen was PBMCs. The sequence came from a woman between 35 and 50 years old in good health. Some clones in this sample may be carry-over from other donors' samples. The CDR3 amino acid sequence is: CASSPSVAGAANEQFF. The base sequence is TGTGCCAGCAGCCCGAGTGTAGCGGGAGCTGCCAATGAGCAGTTCTTC.